A selection of T cell receptor beta chains follows, all from one sample in a study of blood T cell repertoires in COVID-19. Repertoires were generated with immunoSEQ multiplex PCR, while TCRdb's copy carries only in-frame clones and drops some. The sample consists of about 240,000 clones, roughly nine tenths of them appearing once. Specimen: peripheral blood. The receptor set was obtained from a man in his sixties with acute or convalescent COVID-19. CDR3s include the opening cysteine and the closing phenylalanine or tryptophan. The D gene is left open where the match is weak. Only part of the rows carry a size: once, few, many, or a class if the clone is expanded.

cdr3_aa: CASSEGAYYEQYF; cdr3_nt: TGTGCCAGCAGCGAAGGGGCATACTACGAGCAGTACTTC; j_call: TRBJ2-7; v_call: TRBV9; d_call: -; clone_size: -
cdr3_aa: CSVEDRRGRAEAFF; cdr3_nt: TGCAGCGTTGAAGATCGGAGGGGGAGGGCTGAAGCTTTCTTT; j_call: TRBJ1-1; v_call: TRBV29-1; d_call: -; clone_size: -
cdr3_aa: CASSPAAGINEQFF; cdr3_nt: TGTGCCAGCAGTCCTGCGGCGGGTATCAATGAGCAGTTCTTC; j_call: TRBJ2-1; v_call: TRBV27; d_call: -; clone_size: -
cdr3_aa: CSVSQNEQFF; cdr3_nt: TGCAGCGTTTCACAGAATGAGCAGTTCTTC; j_call: TRBJ2-1; v_call: TRBV29-1; d_call: -; clone_size: -
cdr3_aa: CASSLAVRADTQYF; cdr3_nt: TGTGCCAGCAGCTTAGCCGTCCGGGCAGATACGCAGTATTTT; j_call: TRBJ2-3; v_call: TRBV7-2; d_call: -; clone_size: -
cdr3_aa: CASSLGDRANSPLHF; cdr3_nt: TGTGCCAGCAGCTTAGGGGACAGGGCTAATTCACCCCTCCACTTT; j_call: TRBJ1-6; v_call: TRBV7-9; d_call: TRBD1; clone_size: -
cdr3_aa: CASRGRWEASNQPQHF; cdr3_nt: TGTGCCAGCAGGGGCCGGTGGGAGGCTAGCAATCAGCCCCAGCATTTT; j_call: TRBJ1-5; v_call: TRBV6-4; d_call: -; clone_size: -
cdr3_aa: CASSQIGDYEQYF; cdr3_nt: TGTGCCAGCAGCCAAATCGGGGACTACGAGCAGTACTTC; j_call: TRBJ2-7; v_call: TRBV4-2; d_call: -; clone_size: many
cdr3_aa: CASSSQGVTGANVLTF; cdr3_nt: TGTGCCAGTAGTAGCCAGGGGGTCACTGGGGCCAACGTCCTGACTTTC; j_call: TRBJ2-6; v_call: TRBV19; d_call: TRBD1; clone_size: -
cdr3_aa: CASSLDGSLADTQYF; cdr3_nt: TGCGCCAGCAGCTTGGACGGGAGTCTCGCAGATACGCAGTATTTT; j_call: TRBJ2-3; v_call: TRBV5-1; d_call: -; clone_size: -
cdr3_aa: CASSLAGIGKNNEQFF; cdr3_nt: TGCGCCAGCAGCTTGGCAGGGATTGGGAAAAACAATGAGCAGTTCTTC; j_call: TRBJ2-1; v_call: TRBV5-1; d_call: -; clone_size: -
cdr3_aa: CASSLGLAGVSGELFF; cdr3_nt: TGTGCCAGCAGCTTGGGACTAGCGGGAGTGAGCGGGGAGCTGTTTTTT; j_call: TRBJ2-2; v_call: TRBV7-2; d_call: TRBD2; clone_size: once
cdr3_aa: CASSLSYTNYGYTF; cdr3_nt: TGTGCCAGCAGCTTAAGTTACACCAACTATGGCTACACCTTC; j_call: TRBJ1-2; v_call: TRBV11-1; d_call: -; clone_size: -
cdr3_aa: CASSSSGNRVTEAFF; cdr3_nt: TGTGCCAGCAGTTCCTCAGGGAACAGGGTCACTGAAGCTTTCTTT; j_call: TRBJ1-1; v_call: TRBV6-5; d_call: -; clone_size: -
cdr3_aa: CASRLQGAHTEAFF; cdr3_nt: TGTGCCAGCAGGCTACAGGGGGCCCACACTGAAGCTTTCTTT; j_call: TRBJ1-1; v_call: TRBV6-5; d_call: TRBD1; clone_size: -
cdr3_aa: CASSPPGGNSYGYTF; cdr3_nt: TGTGCCAGCAGCCCGCCGGGAGGGAACTCCTATGGCTACACCTTC; j_call: TRBJ1-2; v_call: TRBV5-4; d_call: -; clone_size: -
cdr3_aa: CASSQDFGGTLIDTQYF; cdr3_nt: TGCGCCAGCAGCCAAGATTTCGGCGGGACTCTGATCGATACGCAGTATTTT; j_call: TRBJ2-3; v_call: TRBV4-3; d_call: -; clone_size: few
cdr3_aa: CASSSRGQENNEQFF; cdr3_nt: TGCGCCAGCAGCTCTCGGGGACAGGAAAACAATGAGCAGTTCTTC; j_call: TRBJ2-1; v_call: TRBV5-1; d_call: TRBD1; clone_size: -
cdr3_aa: CASSLDRGTGYTF; cdr3_nt: TGTGCCAGCAGCTTGGATAGGGGCACTGGCTACACCTTC; j_call: TRBJ1-2; v_call: TRBV5-4; d_call: -; clone_size: -
cdr3_aa: CASEQGAGELFF; cdr3_nt: TGTGCCAGTGAACAGGGGGCCGGGGAGCTGTTTTTT; j_call: TRBJ2-2; v_call: TRBV19; d_call: TRBD1; clone_size: once
cdr3_aa: CASSWAPAYEQYF; cdr3_nt: TGTGCCAGCAGTTGGGCCCCGGCCTACGAGCAGTACTTC; j_call: TRBJ2-7; v_call: TRBV28; d_call: -; clone_size: -
cdr3_aa: CASSPRQGNNEQFF; cdr3_nt: TGCGCCAGCAGCCCGAGACAGGGAAACAATGAGCAGTTCTTC; j_call: TRBJ2-1; v_call: TRBV5-1; d_call: TRBD1; clone_size: -
cdr3_aa: CAWSVRRGGSNQPQHF; cdr3_nt: TGTGCCTGGAGTGTAAGAAGGGGGGGAAGCAATCAGCCCCAGCATTTT; j_call: TRBJ1-5; v_call: TRBV30; d_call: -; clone_size: -
cdr3_aa: CASSYPGQGEKLFF; cdr3_nt: TGTGCCAGCAGTTACCCCGGACAGGGTGAAAAACTGTTTTTT; j_call: TRBJ1-4; v_call: TRBV28; d_call: TRBD1; clone_size: -
cdr3_aa: CASSPPGTGYDEQFF; cdr3_nt: TGTGCCAGCTCACCACCGGGGACAGGGTACGATGAGCAGTTCTTC; j_call: TRBJ2-1; v_call: TRBV18; d_call: TRBD1; clone_size: -
cdr3_aa: CASSPPGLAGDNEQFF; cdr3_nt: TGTGCCAGCAGCCCACCGGGACTAGCGGGAGACAATGAGCAGTTCTTC; j_call: TRBJ2-1; v_call: TRBV7-3; d_call: TRBD2; clone_size: -
cdr3_aa: CASINLQQGSNEKLFF; cdr3_nt: TGTGCCAGCATTAATCTCCAACAGGGGTCGAATGAAAAACTGTTTTTT; j_call: TRBJ1-4; v_call: TRBV6-6; d_call: TRBD1; clone_size: -
cdr3_aa: CAWVVGDHNSPLHF; cdr3_nt: TGTGCCTGGGTAGTAGGGGATCATAATTCACCCCTCCACTTT; j_call: TRBJ1-6; v_call: TRBV30; d_call: -; clone_size: -
cdr3_aa: CASSIRYGYTF; cdr3_nt: TGTGCCAGCAGTATACGGTATGGCTACACCTTC; j_call: TRBJ1-2; v_call: TRBV12-3/TRBV12-4; d_call: -; clone_size: once
cdr3_aa: CASRFGQGRRANEKWLFF; cdr3_nt: TGTGCCAGCAGATTTGGACAGGGGCGGAGGGCAAATGAAAAGTGGCTGTTTTTT; j_call: TRBJ1-4; v_call: TRBV28; d_call: TRBD1; clone_size: few
cdr3_aa: CASSFSGRNTGELFF; cdr3_nt: TGTGCCAGCAGCTTTAGCGGGAGGAACACCGGGGAGCTGTTTTTT; j_call: TRBJ2-2; v_call: TRBV5-6; d_call: TRBD2; clone_size: -
cdr3_aa: CASTGTGGYEQYF; cdr3_nt: TGCGCCAGCACCGGGACAGGGGGCTACGAGCAGTACTTC; j_call: TRBJ2-7; v_call: TRBV5-1; d_call: TRBD1; clone_size: -
cdr3_aa: CASSFRGQGGGSPLHF; cdr3_nt: TGTGCCAGCAGTTTCCGTGGACAGGGAGGTGGGTCACCCCTCCACTTT; j_call: TRBJ1-6; v_call: TRBV28; d_call: TRBD1; clone_size: -
cdr3_aa: CASSLNPGPYEQYF; cdr3_nt: TGTGCCAGCAGCTTAAATCCGGGTCCCTACGAGCAGTACTTC; j_call: TRBJ2-7; v_call: TRBV7-2; d_call: -; clone_size: -
cdr3_aa: CATSRDQEGGQYF; cdr3_nt: TGTGCCACCAGCAGAGATCAAGAGGGAGGTCAGTACTTC; j_call: TRBJ2-7; v_call: TRBV15; d_call: -; clone_size: -
cdr3_aa: CASSSGLAGVSDTQYF; cdr3_nt: TGTGCCAGCAGCTCAGGACTAGCGGGAGTCTCAGATACGCAGTATTTT; j_call: TRBJ2-3; v_call: TRBV11-3; d_call: TRBD2; clone_size: -
cdr3_aa: CASSLGQSNEKLFF; cdr3_nt: TGCGCCAGCAGCCTCGGACAGAGTAATGAAAAACTGTTTTTT; j_call: TRBJ1-4; v_call: TRBV5-1; d_call: -; clone_size: -
cdr3_aa: CASSPIQGAKNIQYF; cdr3_nt: TGTGCCAGCAGCCCGATACAGGGGGCCAAAAACATTCAGTACTTC; j_call: TRBJ2-4; v_call: TRBV7-8; d_call: TRBD1; clone_size: few
cdr3_aa: CASSLPDSYGYTF; cdr3_nt: TGTGCCAGCAGTTTACCGGACAGCTATGGCTACACCTTC; j_call: TRBJ1-2; v_call: TRBV28; d_call: -; clone_size: -
cdr3_aa: CASSPSSRFRYEQYF; cdr3_nt: TGTGCCAGCTCACCTTCCAGCAGGTTTCGCTACGAGCAGTACTTC; j_call: TRBJ2-7; v_call: TRBV18; d_call: -; clone_size: few
cdr3_aa: CASSLGDSSYEQYF; cdr3_nt: TGTGCCAGCAGCTTAGGGGACAGTTCCTACGAGCAGTACTTC; j_call: TRBJ2-7; v_call: TRBV7-8; d_call: TRBD1; clone_size: -
cdr3_aa: CASSPTGGGYGYTF; cdr3_nt: TGTGCCAGCTCTCCTACAGGGGGAGGCTATGGCTACACCTTC; j_call: TRBJ1-2; v_call: TRBV18; d_call: TRBD1; clone_size: few
cdr3_aa: CASSVSRFSYQFF; cdr3_nt: TGTGCCAGCAGCGTCTCTAGATTTTCGTATCAGTTCTTC; j_call: TRBJ2-1; v_call: TRBV7-2; d_call: -; clone_size: -
cdr3_aa: CASRPGSNQPQHF; cdr3_nt: TGTGCCAGCAGGCCCGGTAGCAATCAGCCCCAGCATTTT; j_call: TRBJ1-5; v_call: TRBV7-8; d_call: -; clone_size: -